Here is one TCR beta chain with its context. Its antigen is as yet unknown. This record belongs to a study of beta chain features in type 1 diabetes. Regarding the study as a whole: Diminished insertions and augmented deletions at VDJ junctions characterized type 1 diabetes patients.

Sequenced material consisted of expressed TCRB transcripts (all of the isolated RNA was reverse transcribed). Here immunoSEQ multiplex PCR was the method, and the copy in TCRdb shows in-frame clones only, minus some. The sample has about 220,000 clones, approximately 11% seen once. The sequenced sample consisted of central memory CD4+ T cells from blood. The TCR originated in a man aged 18 to 30 in good health.

CDR3 sequence reads: CASSLGQGPRKLFF. In DNA form, the CDR3 reads TGTGCCAGCAGTTTAGGTCAGGGACCCCGAAAACTGTTTTTT. The V call is TRBV28, the J call TRBJ1-4, with a possible D match to TRBD1 (5 bases). Trimming stripped 2 bases from V and 10 bases from J, with 14 bases between. Germline V gene sequence: CDR1 MDHEN, CDR2 SYDVKM. The CDR3 extends over 14 amino acids.